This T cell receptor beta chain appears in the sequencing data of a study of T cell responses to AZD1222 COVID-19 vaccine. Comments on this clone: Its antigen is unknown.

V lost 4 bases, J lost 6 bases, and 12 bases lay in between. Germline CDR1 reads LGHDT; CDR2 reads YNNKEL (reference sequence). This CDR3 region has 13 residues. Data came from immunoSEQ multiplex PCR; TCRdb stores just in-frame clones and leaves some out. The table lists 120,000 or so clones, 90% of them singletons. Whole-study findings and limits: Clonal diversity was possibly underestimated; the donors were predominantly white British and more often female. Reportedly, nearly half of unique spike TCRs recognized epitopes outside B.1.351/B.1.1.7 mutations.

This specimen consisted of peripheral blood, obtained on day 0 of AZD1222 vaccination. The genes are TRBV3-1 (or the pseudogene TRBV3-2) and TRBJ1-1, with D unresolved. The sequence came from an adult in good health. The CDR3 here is CASSPLSTSEAFF. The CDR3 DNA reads TGTGCCAGCAGCCCACTAAGTACGTCTGAAGCTTTCTTT.